This record concerns one TCR beta chain sequence. Its antigen is unknown. This sample was included in a study of T-cell memory formation after mild COVID-19. Study context: The TCR clusters were mostly specific to one donor. Findings and limits, study-wide: Nothing confirmed that second-wave clones peaking on day 37 were specific for SARS-CoV-2.

Germline V gene data show CDR1 as ENHRY and CDR2 as SYGVKD. The length of the CDR3 is 17 residues. J lost 5 bases, V lost 6 bases, and 9 bases had no gene match. 5'RACE with constant-segment primers built TCRalpha and TCRbeta cDNA libraries with UMIs. TCRdb re-called the 5' RACE reads with MiXCR, one entry per CDR3 protein. The data contain hundreds of thousands of distinct CDR3 sequences, 24% of them seen just once; the ten biggest clones take up 7.5% to 10%. The chain couples TRBV10-3 to TRBJ2-1, with 14 nucleotides matching TRBD2. The specimen was PBMCs or a T cell subset sorted from them (not recorded which). This receptor was taken from an adult woman who had mild COVID-19 (a few samples of this study predate the infection). Cell type and time point are not known. CDR3 residues: CAISKGLAGVIDNEQFF. The CDR3 DNA reads as TGTGCCATCAGCAAGGGACTAGCGGGAGTTATAGACAATGAGCAGTTCTTC.